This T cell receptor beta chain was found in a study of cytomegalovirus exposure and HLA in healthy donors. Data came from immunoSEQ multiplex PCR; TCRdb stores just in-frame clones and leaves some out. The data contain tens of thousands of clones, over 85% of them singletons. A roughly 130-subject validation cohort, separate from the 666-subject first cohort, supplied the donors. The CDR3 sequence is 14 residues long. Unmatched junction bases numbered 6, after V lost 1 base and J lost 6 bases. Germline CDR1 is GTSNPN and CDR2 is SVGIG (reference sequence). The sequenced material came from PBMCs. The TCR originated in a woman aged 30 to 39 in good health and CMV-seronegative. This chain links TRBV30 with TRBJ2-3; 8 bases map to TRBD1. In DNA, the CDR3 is TGTGCCTGGAGTGGCCAGGGGGCTAGCGATACGCAGTATTTT. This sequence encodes CAWSGQGASDTQYF.